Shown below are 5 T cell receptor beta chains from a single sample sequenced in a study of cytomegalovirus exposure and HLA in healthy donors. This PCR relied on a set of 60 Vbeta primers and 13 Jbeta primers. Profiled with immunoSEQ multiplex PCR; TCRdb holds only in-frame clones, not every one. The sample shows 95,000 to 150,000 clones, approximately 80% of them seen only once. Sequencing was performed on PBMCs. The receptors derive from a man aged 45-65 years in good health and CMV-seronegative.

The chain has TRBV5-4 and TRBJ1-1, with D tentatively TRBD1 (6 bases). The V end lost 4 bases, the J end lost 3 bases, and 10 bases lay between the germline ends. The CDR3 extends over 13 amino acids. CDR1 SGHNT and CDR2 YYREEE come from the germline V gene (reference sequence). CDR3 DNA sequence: TGTGCCAGCAGCCCACAGGGTTACACTGAAGCTTTCTTT. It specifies CASSPQGYTEAFF.

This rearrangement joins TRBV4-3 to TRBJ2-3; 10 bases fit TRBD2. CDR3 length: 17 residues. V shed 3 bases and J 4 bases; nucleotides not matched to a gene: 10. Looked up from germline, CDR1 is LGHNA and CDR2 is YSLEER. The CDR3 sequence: CASSHLGTSEWSDTQYF. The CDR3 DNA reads TGCGCCAGCAGCCACCTTGGGACTAGCGAATGGTCAGATACGCAGTATTTT.

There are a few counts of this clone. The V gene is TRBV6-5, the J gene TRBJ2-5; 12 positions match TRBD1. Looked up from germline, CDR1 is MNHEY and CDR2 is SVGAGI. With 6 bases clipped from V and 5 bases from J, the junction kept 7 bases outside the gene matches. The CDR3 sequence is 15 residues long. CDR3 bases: TGTGCCAGCAGCAGGTGGGACAGGGGGCGGGAGACCCAGTACTTC. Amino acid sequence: CASSRWDRGRETQYF.

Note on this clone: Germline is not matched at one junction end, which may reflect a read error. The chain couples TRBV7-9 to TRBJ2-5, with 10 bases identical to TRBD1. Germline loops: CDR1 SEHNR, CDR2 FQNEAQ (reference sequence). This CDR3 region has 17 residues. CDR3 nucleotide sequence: TGTTCCAGCAGCTTACGTCCAGGGACAGGGGTCAGGGAGACCCAGTACTTC. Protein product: CSSSLRPGTGVRETQYF.

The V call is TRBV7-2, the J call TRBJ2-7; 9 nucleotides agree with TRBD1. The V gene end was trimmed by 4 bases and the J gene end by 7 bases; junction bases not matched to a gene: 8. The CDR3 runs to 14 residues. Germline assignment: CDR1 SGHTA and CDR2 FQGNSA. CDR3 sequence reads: CASSSGQGLEEQYF. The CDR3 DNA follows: TGTGCCAGCAGCTCCGGACAGGGGCTAGAGGAGCAGTACTTC. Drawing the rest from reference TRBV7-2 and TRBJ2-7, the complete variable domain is GAGVSQSPSNKVTEKGKDVELRCDPISGHTALYWYRQSLGQGLEFLIYFQGNSAPDKSGLPSDRFSAERTGGSVSTLTIQRTQQEDSAVYLCASSSGQGLEEQYFGPGTRLTVT.